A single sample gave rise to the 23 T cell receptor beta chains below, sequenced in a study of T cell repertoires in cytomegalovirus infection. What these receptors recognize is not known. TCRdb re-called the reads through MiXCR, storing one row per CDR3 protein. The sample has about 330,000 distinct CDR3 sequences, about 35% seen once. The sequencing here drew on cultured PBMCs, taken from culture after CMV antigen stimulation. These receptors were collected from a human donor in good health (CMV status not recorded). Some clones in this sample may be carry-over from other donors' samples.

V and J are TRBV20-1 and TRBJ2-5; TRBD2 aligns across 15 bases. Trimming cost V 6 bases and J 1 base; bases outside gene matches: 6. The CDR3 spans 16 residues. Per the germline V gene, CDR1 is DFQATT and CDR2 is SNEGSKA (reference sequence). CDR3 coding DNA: TGCAGTGCCTATGGGACTAGCGGGAGGCTCCAAGAGACCCAGTACTTC. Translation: CSAYGTSGRLQETQYF.

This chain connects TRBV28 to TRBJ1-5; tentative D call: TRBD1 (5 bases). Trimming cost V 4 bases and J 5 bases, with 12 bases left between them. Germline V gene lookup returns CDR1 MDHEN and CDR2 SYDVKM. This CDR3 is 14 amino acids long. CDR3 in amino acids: CASSSGGDYQPQHF. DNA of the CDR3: TGTGCCAGCAGTTCAGGAGGGGACTATCAGCCCCAGCATTTT.

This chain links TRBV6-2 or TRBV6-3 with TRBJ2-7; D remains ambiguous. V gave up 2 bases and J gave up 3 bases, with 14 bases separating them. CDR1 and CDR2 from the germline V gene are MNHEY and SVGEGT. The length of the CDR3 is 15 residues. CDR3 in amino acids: CASSYLPRTFYEQYF. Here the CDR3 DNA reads TGTGCCAGCAGTTACCTTCCTAGAACCTTCTACGAGCAGTACTTC.

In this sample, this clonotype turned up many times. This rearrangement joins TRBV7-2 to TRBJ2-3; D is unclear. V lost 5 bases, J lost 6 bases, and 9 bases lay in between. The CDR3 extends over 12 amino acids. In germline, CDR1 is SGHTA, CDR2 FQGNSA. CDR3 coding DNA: TGTGCCAGCAGCCTACCCACCGATACGCAGTATTTT. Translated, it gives CASSLPTDTQYF.

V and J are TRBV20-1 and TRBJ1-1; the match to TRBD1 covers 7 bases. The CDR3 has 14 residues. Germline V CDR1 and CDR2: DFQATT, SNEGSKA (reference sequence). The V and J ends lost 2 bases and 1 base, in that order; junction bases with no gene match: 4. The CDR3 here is CSARSRTGNTEAFF. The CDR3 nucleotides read TGCAGTGCTAGATCTAGGACAGGGAACACTGAAGCTTTCTTT.

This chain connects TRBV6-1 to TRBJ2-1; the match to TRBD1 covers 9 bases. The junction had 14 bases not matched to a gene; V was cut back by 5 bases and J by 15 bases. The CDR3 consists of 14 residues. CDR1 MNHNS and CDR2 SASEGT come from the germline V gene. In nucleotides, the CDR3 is TGTGCCAGCAGTACTAAACCACAGGGGGCCAAGGGGTTCTTC. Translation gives CASSTKPQGAKGFF.

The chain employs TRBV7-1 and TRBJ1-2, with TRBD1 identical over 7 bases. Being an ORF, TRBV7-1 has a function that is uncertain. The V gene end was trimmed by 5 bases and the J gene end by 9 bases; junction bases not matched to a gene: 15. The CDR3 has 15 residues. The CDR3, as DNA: TGTGCCAGCAGCACGGAGACAGGGTCCCGGGAAAGCTACACCTTC. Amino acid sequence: CASSTETGSRESYTF.

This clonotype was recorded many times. The CDR3 DNA follows: TGTGCCAGCAGCTTAGTGGGACCAACGAACACCGGGGAGCTGTTTTTT. Amino acids: CASSLVGPTNTGELFF. The chain combines TRBV7-2 with TRBJ2-2; tentatively, D is TRBD1 or TRBD2 (5 bases each). CDR1 is SGHTA, CDR2 FQGNSA, per germline. The CDR3 length is 16 residues. V was pared by 1 base and J by 0 bases, with 9 bases between.

The CDR3: CASSLVAGLGGWRGSSTDTQYF. In nucleotides, the CDR3 is TGTGCCAGCAGCTTAGTGGCGGGGCTGGGTGGTTGGCGGGGGTCTAGCACAGATACGCAGTATTTT. This sequence joins TRBV7-2 and TRBJ2-3, with 7 bases that match TRBD2. Germline V lookup: CDR1 SGHTA, CDR2 FQGNSA. V was pared by 1 base and J by 0 bases, with 22 bases of the junction left unmatched. This CDR3 is built from 22 residues. Drawing the rest from reference TRBV7-2 and TRBJ2-3, the complete variable domain is GAGVSQSPSNKVTEKGKDVELRCDPISGHTALYWYRQSLGQGLEFLIYFQGNSAPDKSGLPSDRFSAERTGGSVSTLTIQRTQQEDSAVYLCASSLVAGLGGWRGSSTDTQYFGPGTRLTVL.

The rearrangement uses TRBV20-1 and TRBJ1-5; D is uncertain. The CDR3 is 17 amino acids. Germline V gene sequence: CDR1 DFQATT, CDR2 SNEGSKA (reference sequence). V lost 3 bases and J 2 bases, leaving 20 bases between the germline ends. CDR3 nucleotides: TGCAGTGCTAGTAGATTTGTCTCCCGGATTGGCAATCAGCCCCAGCATTTT. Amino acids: CSASRFVSRIGNQPQHF.

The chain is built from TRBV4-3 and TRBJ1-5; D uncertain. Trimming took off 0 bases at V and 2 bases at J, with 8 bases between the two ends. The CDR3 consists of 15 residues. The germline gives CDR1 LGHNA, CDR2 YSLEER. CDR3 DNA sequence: TGCGCCAGCAGCCAAGATAACAATCGCAATCAGCCCCAGCATTTT. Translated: CASSQDNNRNQPQHF.

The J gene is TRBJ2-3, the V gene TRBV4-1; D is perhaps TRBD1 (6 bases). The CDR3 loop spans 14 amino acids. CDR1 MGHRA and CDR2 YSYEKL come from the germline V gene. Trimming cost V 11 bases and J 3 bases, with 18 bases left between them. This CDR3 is CASYAGDGTDTQYF. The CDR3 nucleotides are TGCGCCTCTTACGCAGGGGATGGAACAGATACGCAGTATTTT.

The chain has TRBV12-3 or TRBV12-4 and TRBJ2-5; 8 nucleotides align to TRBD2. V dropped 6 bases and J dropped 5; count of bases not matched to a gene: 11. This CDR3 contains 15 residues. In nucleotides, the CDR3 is TGTGCCAGCAGCCAAATAACTAGCGGAGCGGAGACCCAGTACTTC. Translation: CASSQITSGAETQYF.

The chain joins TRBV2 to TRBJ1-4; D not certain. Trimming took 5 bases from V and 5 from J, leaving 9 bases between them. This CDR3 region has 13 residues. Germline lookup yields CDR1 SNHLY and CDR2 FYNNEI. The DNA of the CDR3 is TGTGCCAGCAGTAATAGAGGGAATGAAAAACTGTTTTTT. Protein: CASSNRGNEKLFF.

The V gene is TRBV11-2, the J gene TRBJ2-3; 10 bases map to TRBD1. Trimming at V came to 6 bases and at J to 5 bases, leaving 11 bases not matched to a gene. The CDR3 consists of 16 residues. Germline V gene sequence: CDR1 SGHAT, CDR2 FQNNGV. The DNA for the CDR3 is TGTGCCAGCAGTAAAACCGGGACAGGGGCCGGAGATACGCAGTATTTT. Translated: CASSKTGTGAGDTQYF.

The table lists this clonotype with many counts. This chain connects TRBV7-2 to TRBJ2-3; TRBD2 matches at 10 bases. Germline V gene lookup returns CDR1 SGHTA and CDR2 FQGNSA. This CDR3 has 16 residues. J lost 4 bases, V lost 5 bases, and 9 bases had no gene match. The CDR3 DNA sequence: TGTGCCAGCAGCCGACGGCCTAGCGGGAGCGCAGATACGCAGTATTTT. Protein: CASSRRPSGSADTQYF.

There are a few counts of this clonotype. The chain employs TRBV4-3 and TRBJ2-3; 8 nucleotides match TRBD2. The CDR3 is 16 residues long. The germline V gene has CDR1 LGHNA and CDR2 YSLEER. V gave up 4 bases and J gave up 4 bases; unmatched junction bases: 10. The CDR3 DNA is TGCGCCAGCAGCCCCGGGGAACAGCGGGAGTCAGATACGCAGTATTTT. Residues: CASSPGEQRESDTQYF.

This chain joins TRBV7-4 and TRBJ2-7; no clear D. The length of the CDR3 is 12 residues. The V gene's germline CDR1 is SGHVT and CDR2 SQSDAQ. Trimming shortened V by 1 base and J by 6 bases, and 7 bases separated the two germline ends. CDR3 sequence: CASSLGGIEQYF. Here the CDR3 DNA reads TGTGCCAGCAGCTTAGGGGGAATCGAGCAGTACTTC. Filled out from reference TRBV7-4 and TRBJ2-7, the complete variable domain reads GAGVSQSPRYKVAKRGRDVALRCDSISGHVTLYWYRQTLGQGSEVLTYSQSDAQRDKSGRPSGRFSAERPERSVSTLKIQRTEQGDSAVYLCASSLGGIEQYFGPGTRLTVT.

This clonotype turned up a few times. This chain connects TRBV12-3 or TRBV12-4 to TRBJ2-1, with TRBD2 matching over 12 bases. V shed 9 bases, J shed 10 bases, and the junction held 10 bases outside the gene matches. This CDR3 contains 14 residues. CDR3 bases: TGTGCCAGTCGACTAGCGGGAGATATTGGCGAGCAGTTCTTC. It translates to CASRLAGDIGEQFF.

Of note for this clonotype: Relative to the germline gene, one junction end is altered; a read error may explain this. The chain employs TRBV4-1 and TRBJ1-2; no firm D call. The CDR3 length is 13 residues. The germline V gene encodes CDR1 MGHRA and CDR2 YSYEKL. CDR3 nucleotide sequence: TGTGCCAGCAGCCAAGATGTGGGGTTGGGCTACACCTTC. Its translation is CASSQDVGLGYTF.

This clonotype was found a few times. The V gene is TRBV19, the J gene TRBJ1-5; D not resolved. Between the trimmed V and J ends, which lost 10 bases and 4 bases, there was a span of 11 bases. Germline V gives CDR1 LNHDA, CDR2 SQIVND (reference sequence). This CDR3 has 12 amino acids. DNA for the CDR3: TGTGCCACGGGCACTCAAAATCAGCCCCAGCATTTT. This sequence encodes CATGTQNQPQHF.

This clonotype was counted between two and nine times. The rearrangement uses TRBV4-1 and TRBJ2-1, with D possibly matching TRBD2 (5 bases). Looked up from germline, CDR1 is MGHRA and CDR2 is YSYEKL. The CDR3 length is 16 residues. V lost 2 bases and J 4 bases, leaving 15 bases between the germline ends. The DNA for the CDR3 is TGCGCCAGCAGCCAATTCTGGAACTCGGGATACAATGAGCAGTTCTTC. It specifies CASSQFWNSGYNEQFF.

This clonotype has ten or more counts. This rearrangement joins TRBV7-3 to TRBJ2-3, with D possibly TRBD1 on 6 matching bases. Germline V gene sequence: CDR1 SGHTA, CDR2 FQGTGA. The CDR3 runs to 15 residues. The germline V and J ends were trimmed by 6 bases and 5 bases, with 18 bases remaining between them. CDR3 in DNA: TGTGCCAGCAGTCAGGGGTTTCGAGTTCAAGATACGCAGTATTTT. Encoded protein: CASSQGFRVQDTQYF.